The next 5 T cell receptor beta chains were all read from a single sample in a study of cytomegalovirus exposure and HLA in healthy donors. Amplification used 60 Vbeta primers and 13 Jbeta primers. The repertoire was sequenced with immunoSEQ multiplex PCR; TCRdb's copy has only in-frame clones and lacks some. Altogether more than 90,000 clones are present, approximately 80% being singletons, with the ten largest covering about 0.69%. Source material: PBMCs. The receptor set was obtained from a woman aged 60 to 75 in good health and CMV-seronegative.

The J gene is TRBJ2-1, the V gene TRBV19; TRBD2 matches at 12 bases. The length of the CDR3 is 16 residues. J was trimmed by 6 bases and V by 6 bases; bases with no gene match: 9. Germline V gene data show CDR1 as LNHDA and CDR2 as SQIVND (reference sequence). The CDR3 DNA sequence: TGTGCCAGTAGCACCGGGGGACTAGCGGGTATCAATGAGCAGTTCTTC. This translates into CASSTGGLAGINEQFF.

Notes on this clone: An end of the junction does not agree with germline; a read error may underlie this. The CDR3 loop is CATSAFEGAPGANVLTF. CDR3 bases: TGTGCCACCAGTGCCTTTGAGGGGGCCCCTGGGGCCAACGTCCTGACTTTC. The chain carries TRBV25-1 and TRBJ2-6; the match to TRBD1 covers 7 bases. The CDR3 is 17 amino acids. Germline values: CDR1 MGHDK, CDR2 SYGVNS.

The gene calls are TRBV6-6 and TRBJ2-5; 11 bases are a match to TRBD2. CDR3 length equals 15 residues. CDR1 and CDR2 from the germline V gene are MNHNY and SVGAGI (reference sequence). V shed 7 bases and J 2 bases; nucleotides not matched to a gene: 6. CDR3 region: CASMLAGGVQETQYF. Here the CDR3 DNA reads TGTGCCAGCATGTTAGCGGGGGGGGTACAAGAGACCCAGTACTTC.

The rearrangement links TRBV2 to TRBJ2-6; D not resolved. Germline V gives CDR1 SNHLY, CDR2 FYNNEI. The CDR3 covers 14 residues. Trimming cost V 8 bases and J 0 bases, with 8 bases left between them. The CDR3 region is CASYSGSGANVLTF. The CDR3 coding sequence is TGTGCCAGCTATTCAGGCTCTGGGGCCAACGTCCTGACTTTC.

The chain recombines TRBV7-8 with TRBJ1-1, with D possibly being TRBD1 (5 bases). V was shortened by 8 bases and J by 4 bases, with 20 bases between the two germline ends. This CDR3 has 15 residues. The germline V gene encodes CDR1 SGHVS and CDR2 FQNEAQ. The CDR3 DNA reads TGTGCCAGCTCCAGCGGTCGCGGGGCACTCACTGAAGCTTTCTTT. Amino acid sequence: CASSSGRGALTEAFF.